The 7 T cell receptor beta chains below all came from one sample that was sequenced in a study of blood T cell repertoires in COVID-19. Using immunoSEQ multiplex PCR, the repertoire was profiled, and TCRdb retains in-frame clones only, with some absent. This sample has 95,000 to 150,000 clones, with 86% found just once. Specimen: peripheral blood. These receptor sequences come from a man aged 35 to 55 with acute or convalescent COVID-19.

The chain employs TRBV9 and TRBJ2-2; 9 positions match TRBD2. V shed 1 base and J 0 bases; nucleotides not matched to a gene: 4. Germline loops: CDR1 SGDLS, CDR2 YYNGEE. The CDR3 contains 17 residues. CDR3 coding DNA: TGTGCCAGCAGCGTATCGTCTAGCGGGGCGAACACCGGGGAGCTGTTTTTT. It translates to CASSVSSSGANTGELFF.

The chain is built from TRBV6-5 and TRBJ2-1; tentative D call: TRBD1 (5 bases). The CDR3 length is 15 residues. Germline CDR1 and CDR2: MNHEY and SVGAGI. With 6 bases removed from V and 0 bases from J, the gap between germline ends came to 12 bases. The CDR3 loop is CASRENRYSYNEQFF. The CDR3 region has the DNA TGTGCCAGCAGAGAGAACAGGTACTCCTACAATGAGCAGTTCTTC.

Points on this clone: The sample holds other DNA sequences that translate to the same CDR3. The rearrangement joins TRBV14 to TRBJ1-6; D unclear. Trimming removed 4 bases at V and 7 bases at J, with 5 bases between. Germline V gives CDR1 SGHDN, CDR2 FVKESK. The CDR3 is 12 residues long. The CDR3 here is CASSLGNSPLHF. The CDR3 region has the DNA TGTGCCAGCAGCCTTGGCAATTCACCCCTCCACTTT.

The CDR3 DNA follows: TGTGCCAGAAGCCTCAGGGGGTTAGGCGAGCAGTACTTC. Protein sequence: CARSLRGLGEQYF. This chain connects TRBV7-5 to TRBJ2-7; the listed D gene, TRBD1, was not tested against the DNA. TRBV7-5 is described as a pseudogene. This CDR3 is 13 amino acids long.

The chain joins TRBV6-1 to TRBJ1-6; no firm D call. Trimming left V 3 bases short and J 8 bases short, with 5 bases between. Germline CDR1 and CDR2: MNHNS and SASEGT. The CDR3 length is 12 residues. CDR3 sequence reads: CASSESYSPLHF. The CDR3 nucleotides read TGTGCCAGCAGTGAGAGTTATTCACCCCTCCACTTT.

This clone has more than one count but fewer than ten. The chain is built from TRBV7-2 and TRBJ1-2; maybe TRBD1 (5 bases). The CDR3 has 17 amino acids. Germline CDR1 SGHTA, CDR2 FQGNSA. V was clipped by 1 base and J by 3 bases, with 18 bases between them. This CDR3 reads CASSLGDSPLRDYGYTF. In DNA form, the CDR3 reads TGTGCCAGCAGCTTAGGTGACAGTCCCCTCCGGGACTATGGCTACACCTTC.

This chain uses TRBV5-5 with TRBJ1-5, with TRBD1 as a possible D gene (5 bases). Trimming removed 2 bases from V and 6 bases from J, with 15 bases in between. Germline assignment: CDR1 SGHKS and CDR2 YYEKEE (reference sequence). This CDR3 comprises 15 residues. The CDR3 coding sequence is TGTGCCAGCAGCTTCAATGGGCAGGGAGGTCAGCCCCAGCATTTT. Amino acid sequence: CASSFNGQGGQPQHF.